This T cell receptor (beta chain) was sequenced during a study of CXCR3-negative and CXCR3-positive naive CD8 T cells. Study as a whole: TRB reads totalled about 140 million, about 1.5 +/- 0.3 million per library.

Germline V CDR1 and CDR2: SEHNR, FQNEAQ (reference sequence). The CDR3 length is 15 residues. Carrying UMI labels, the TRB cDNA libraries were prepared through 5' RACE. Following a re-call of the 5' RACE reads, TCRdb has one entry per CDR3 protein and lacks DNA. The sample yields about 60,000 distinct CDR3 sequences, of which the top ten take up more than 0.5%. About this clonotype: The antigen is not known.

Study results and limitations: CXCR3-positive naive cells had more hydrophobic TRB CDR3s than CXCR3-negative naive cells.

This chain links TRBV7-9 with TRBJ1-1; TCRdb picks TRBD1, but there is no DNA to check that call. Sequenced sample: naive CXCR3+ CD8+ T cells from blood. Subset indicated: CD45RO-CCR7+CD27+CD95- naive CD8+ T cells expressing CXCR3 (TNR3+). The receptor was derived from a human donor in good health. Some clones in this sample may be carry-over from other donors' samples. CDR3 loop: CASSDWRGGDTEAFF.